One sample yielded the 22 T cell receptor beta chains listed below, sequenced in a study of blood T cell repertoires in COVID-19. Using immunoSEQ multiplex PCR, the repertoire was profiled, and TCRdb retains in-frame clones only, with some absent. This table holds 240,000 or so clones, about 90% found once. What was sequenced was peripheral blood. The source is a man between 60 and 75 years old with acute or convalescent COVID-19.

This chain joins TRBV24-1 and TRBJ2-5; possibly TRBD2 for D (6 bases). The CDR3 loop spans 15 amino acids. Germline values: CDR1 KGHDR, CDR2 SFDVKD. Trimming cost V 4 bases and J 5 bases, with 16 bases left between them. DNA of the CDR3: TGTGCCACCAGTGACTCTCGCGAAGGGAGGGAGACCCAGTACTTC. Translated, it gives CATSDSREGRETQYF.

V usage is TRBV18 and J usage is TRBJ1-2; 7 nucleotides line up with TRBD1. From germline, CDR1 is KGHSH and CDR2 LQKENI. The CDR3 totals 14 residues. J gave up 8 bases and V 3 bases, and 9 bases lay outside the gene matches. The CDR3 loop is CASSPRDSPWGYTF. The CDR3 DNA sequence: TGTGCCAGCTCACCTCGGGACAGCCCCTGGGGCTACACCTTC.

This chain joins TRBV12-3 or TRBV12-4 and TRBJ1-5; 8 bases fit TRBD1. J was trimmed by 4 bases and V by 5 bases; bases with no gene match: 1. The CDR3 runs to 13 residues. The CDR3: CASSRTGNQPQHF. The DNA for the CDR3 is TGTGCCAGCAGTCGGACAGGGAATCAGCCCCAGCATTTT.

This clone was found once. V and J are TRBV19 and TRBJ1-5; TRBD1 might be the D (6 bases). Trimming left V 7 bases short and J 2 bases short, with 27 bases between. Germline CDR1 reads LNHDA; CDR2 reads SQIVND (reference sequence). CDR3 length equals 19 residues. The CDR3: CASTPGGQGSPLGNQPQHF. The CDR3 DNA sequence: TGTGCCAGTACCCCGGGGGGTCAGGGGAGCCCCCTTGGCAATCAGCCCCAGCATTTT.

As DNA, the CDR3 is TGCAGCGTTGGGCAGGGGGATTCGGAGACCCAGTACTTC. As protein: CSVGQGDSETQYF. The chain employs TRBV29-1 and TRBJ2-5, with 7 bases identical to TRBD1. V dropped 4 bases and J dropped 5; count of bases not matched to a gene: 7. Germline CDR1 is SQVTM and CDR2 is ANQGSEA. The CDR3 has 13 residues. The full variable domain, its missing parts supplied by reference TRBV29-1 and TRBJ2-5, is SAVISQKPSRDICQRGTSLTIQCQVDSQVTMMFWYRQQPGQSLTLIATANQGSEATYESGFVIDKFPISRPNLTFSTLTVSNMSPEDSSIYLCSVGQGDSETQYFGPGTRLLVL.

The chain joins TRBV6-2 or TRBV6-3 to TRBJ1-5; a possible D gene is TRBD1 (5 bases). Trimming pared 5 bases from V and 5 bases from J, leaving 16 bases between. The germline V gene has CDR1 MNHEY and CDR2 SVGEGT. This CDR3 comprises 15 residues. DNA of the CDR3: TGTGCCAGCAGTCGGGACTCGGGAGGGGATCAGCCCCAGCATTTT. Protein product: CASSRDSGGDQPQHF.

The V gene is TRBV6-5, the J gene TRBJ2-7, with 7 bases lining up with TRBD1. The length of the CDR3 is 13 residues. J lost 3 bases, V lost 2 bases, and 1 base had no gene match. CDR1 and CDR2 from the germline V gene are MNHEY and SVGAGI. CDR3 loop: CASSYNRGYEQYF. CDR3 nucleotide sequence: TGTGCCAGCAGTTACAACAGGGGCTACGAGCAGTACTTC.

The V and J genes are TRBV19 and TRBJ1-5; D possibly corresponds to TRBD1 (5 bases). V was pared by 7 bases and J by 7 bases, with 20 bases between. This CDR3 contains 15 residues. The germline V gene has CDR1 LNHDA and CDR2 SQIVND (reference sequence). The CDR3 bases are TGTGCCAGTACCCCCGTGGGGGGTAGAGTGCAGCCCCAGCATTTT. This translates into CASTPVGGRVQPQHF.

CDR3 coding DNA: TGTGCCAGCAGTTTATCGTACCAGTTCTACAATGAGCAGTTCTTC. Amino acid sequence: CASSLSYQFYNEQFF. The chain has TRBV27 and TRBJ2-1; no clear D gene. CDR3 length equals 15 residues. V was clipped by 0 bases and J by 3 bases, with 9 bases between them. Germline V gene data show CDR1 as MNHEY and CDR2 as SMNVEV (reference sequence).

CDR3 region: CASSSGQVNTGELFF. The CDR3 DNA is TGTGCCAGCAGCTCGGGACAGGTTAACACCGGGGAGCTGTTTTTT. The chain joins TRBV7-2 to TRBJ2-2; 8 bases map to TRBD1. CDR3 length: 15 residues. The germline V gene has CDR1 SGHTA and CDR2 FQGNSA. J lost 2 bases, V lost 4 bases, and 3 bases had no gene match.

V gene TRBV7-8 combines with J gene TRBJ2-7; 7 nucleotides agree with TRBD1. CDR1 is SGHVS and CDR2 is FQNEAQ in the germline V gene. This CDR3 has 14 residues. V was pared by 6 bases and J by 5 bases, with 10 bases of the junction left unmatched. The CDR3 sequence: CASRQRQGSHEQYF. CDR3 bases: TGTGCCAGCAGGCAAAGACAGGGATCCCACGAGCAGTACTTC.

This chain connects TRBV24-1 to TRBJ2-1; 9 bases align to TRBD1. Germline assignment: CDR1 KGHDR and CDR2 SFDVKD. There are 15 residues in the CDR3. The ends lost 3 bases at V and 8 bases at J; junction bases unmatched: 7. CDR3 DNA sequence: TGTGCCACCAGTGATCCGGGACAGGGTTTTCATGAGCAGTTCTTC. Translated: CATSDPGQGFHEQFF.

This clone was observed a few times. J is TRBJ1-2 and V is TRBV6-4, with D tentatively TRBD1 (6 bases). The germline V and J ends were trimmed by 5 bases and 9 bases, with 16 bases remaining between them. Germline V lookup: CDR1 MRHNA, CDR2 SNTAGT. The CDR3 covers 13 residues. CDR3 sequence: CASSSQGSLRYTF. Written as DNA, the CDR3 is TGTGCCAGCAGTTCTCAGGGGTCCCTCCGCTACACCTTC.

This clone was counted between two and nine times. J is TRBJ2-3 and V is TRBV7-3, with 10 nucleotides matching TRBD2. Germline loops: CDR1 SGHTA, CDR2 FQGTGA. The V segment lost 3 bases and the J segment 2 bases; nucleotides outside the gene matches: 5. The CDR3 has 16 amino acids. The CDR3 coding sequence is TGTGCCAGCAGCTTGACTAGCGGGCACATCACAGATACGCAGTATTTT. Amino acid sequence: CASSLTSGHITDTQYF.

The chain joins TRBV3-1 (or the pseudogene TRBV3-2) to TRBJ1-6; 7 bases are shared with TRBD1. Trimming took 2 bases from V and 7 from J; bases not matched to a gene: 14. The germline CDR1 and CDR2 sequences are LGHDT and YNNKEL (reference sequence). CDR3 length: 18 residues. CDR3 in amino acids: CASSQPSFGGTENSPLHF. Written as DNA, the CDR3 is TGTGCCAGCAGCCAACCGAGTTTTGGGGGGACAGAAAATTCACCCCTCCACTTT.

This clone was counted between two and nine times. CDR3 sequence (DNA): TGTGCCAGCAGCCCTAATATAGGGGGCGAAATGCTCAATCAGCCCCAGCATTTT. It codes for CASSPNIGGEMLNQPQHF. The gene calls are TRBV28 and TRBJ1-5, with TRBD1 matching over 7 bases. Trimming removed 6 bases from V and 3 bases from J; junction bases left unmatched: 17. Germline assignment: CDR1 MDHEN and CDR2 SYDVKM. The CDR3 is made up of 18 amino acids. The variable domain in full, with the rest retrieved from reference TRBV28 and TRBJ1-5, is DVKVTQSSRYLVKRTGEKVFLECVQDMDHENMFWYRQDPGLGLRLIYFSYDVKMKEKGDIPEGYSVSREKKERFSLILESASTNQTSMYLCASSPNIGGEMLNQPQHFGDGTRLSIL.

This chain connects TRBV30 to TRBJ2-2; D possibly corresponds to TRBD1 (5 bases). Germline CDR1 is GTSNPN and CDR2 is SVGIG (reference sequence). The CDR3 contains 15 residues. The V and J ends lost 0 bases and 1 base respectively, with 9 bases between them. CDR3 DNA sequence: TGTGCCTGGAGTGTCGACAGAAAGAACACCGGGGAGCTGTTTTTT. As protein: CAWSVDRKNTGELFF.

This clone has more than one count but fewer than ten. The V call is TRBV28, the J call TRBJ2-7; D gene ambiguous. There are 12 residues in the CDR3. Germline V gene sequence: CDR1 MDHEN, CDR2 SYDVKM. V lost 4 bases and J lost 7, with 11 bases in between. The CDR3 loop is CASSSRFREQYF. As DNA, the CDR3 is TGTGCCAGCAGTTCCAGGTTTAGGGAGCAGTACTTC. The full variable domain, its missing parts supplied by reference TRBV28 and TRBJ2-7, is DVKVTQSSRYLVKRTGEKVFLECVQDMDHENMFWYRQDPGLGLRLIYFSYDVKMKEKGDIPEGYSVSREKKERFSLILESASTNQTSMYLCASSSRFREQYFGPGTRLTVT.

The chain is built from TRBV14 and TRBJ1-2, with D hard to call. The CDR3 has 13 amino acids. V was shortened by 1 base and J by 4 bases, with 7 bases between the two germline ends. From germline, CDR1 is SGHDN and CDR2 FVKESK. This CDR3 is CASSQVLSYGYTF. DNA for the CDR3: TGTGCCAGCAGCCAAGTATTGAGCTATGGCTACACCTTC.

This clone came up a few times. CDR3 in DNA: TGTGCCAGCAGCTACCCCCCAGGGCGGGAGGGGGGAGCCAAAAACATTCAGTACTTC. Its protein is CASSYPPGREGGAKNIQYF. The chain carries TRBV11-2 and TRBJ2-4, with TRBD2 identical over 9 bases. J was trimmed by 0 bases and V by 4 bases; bases with no gene match: 13. Looked up from germline, CDR1 is SGHAT and CDR2 is FQNNGV. This CDR3 is 19 amino acids long.

The chain carries TRBV21-1 and TRBJ1-2. TRBV21-1 is labeled a pseudogene. The CDR3 is 18 amino acids. The CDR3 bases are TGTGCCAGCAGCAATAGTTCTCCCCAGGCGGAGGGCCACTATGGCTACACCTTC. It encodes CASSNSSPQAEGHYGYTF.

This clone was counted between two and nine times. CDR3 bases: TGTGCCAGCAGCCAAGGACTAGCGACCTTCTACAATGAGCAGTTCTTC. This translates into CASSQGLATFYNEQFF. The chain combines TRBV14 with TRBJ2-1, with 8 bases lining up with TRBD2. This CDR3 region has 16 residues. V lost 1 base to trimming and J lost 3 bases; unmatched junction nucleotides: 5. Germline CDR1 reads SGHDN; CDR2 reads FVKESK.